One T cell receptor (beta chain) is described in this entry. Its antigen is currently unknown. This entry is derived from a study of OX40 agonist ivuxolimab in advanced cancers. Study-level results: Within 6 weeks, CD4+ and CD8+ blood T cells expanded clonally at 0.1 to 3.0 mg/kg. Determination of antigen specificity was not performed for the expanded peripheral T cells. Expanded clones belonging to CD8+ T cells outnumbered, on average, those of CD4+.

This CDR3 comprises 16 residues. Trimming removed 4 bases from V and 3 bases from J; junction bases left unmatched: 7. Germline V gene sequence: CDR1 MNHEY, CDR2 SVGAGI. Generated by immunoSEQ multiplex PCR, the TCRdb table keeps only in-frame clones and is missing some. In the table there are under 90,000 clones, 86% of which are singletons. This clonotype was obtained from an adult with an advanced solid tumor such as melanoma, head and neck, liver or kidney cancer. The source was CD4+ or CD8+ T cells sorted from blood, collected in a trial of the OX40 agonist ivuxolimab. V gene TRBV6-5 combines with J gene TRBJ1-1, with TRBD1 identical over 11 bases. The CDR3 region has the DNA TGTGCCAGCAGTTTGGGACAGGGGGTTGGTTACACTGAAGCTTTCTTT. It encodes CASSLGQGVGYTEAFF.